A single sample gave rise to the 15 T cell receptor beta chains below, sequenced in a study of control samples from healthy donors and cancer patients. Measured with immunoSEQ multiplex PCR; TCRdb has only the in-frame clones, and not every one. The sample holds over 100,000 clones, over 75% seen once. Sequences were obtained from blood. The origin of the receptors is a man aged 40-49 years in good health.

A single count supports this clone. The chain links TRBV7-8 to TRBJ2-7, with D uncertain. This CDR3 has 14 residues. The V gene lost 1 base and the J gene lost 3 bases, with 10 bases spanning the gap. Germline-derived CDR1 and CDR2 are SGHVS and FQNEAQ. This CDR3 reads CASSLGVSLYEQYF. In DNA, the CDR3 is TGTGCCAGCAGCTTAGGAGTTAGCCTCTACGAGCAGTACTTC.

With respect to this clone: Other nucleotide sequences from this sample produce the same CDR3. The rearrangement links TRBV9 to TRBJ2-7; D may be TRBD1 or TRBD2 (6 bases each). Trimming took 2 bases from V and 6 from J, leaving 24 bases between them. There are 17 residues in the CDR3. CDR1 and CDR2 from the germline V gene are SGDLS and YYNGEE. DNA of the CDR3: TGTGCCAGCAGCGTCTCTGGACGGGGTGGGGGGCTGGGCGAGCAGTACTTC. Translation gives CASSVSGRGGGLGEQYF.

The V call is TRBV27, the J call TRBJ2-7; D might be TRBD1 (6 bases). Germline-derived CDR1 and CDR2 are MNHEY and SMNVEV (reference sequence). V shed 5 bases and J shed 3 bases, with 14 bases lying between them. CDR3 length equals 14 residues. CDR3 sequence (DNA): TGTGCCAGCAGTCTGGTGGGGGCGAACTACGAGCAGTACTTC. Translated, it gives CASSLVGANYEQYF.

This clone showed up just once. The chain carries TRBV7-6 and TRBJ1-3; D is ambiguous. Germline CDR1 SGHVS, CDR2 FNYEAQ. The CDR3 totals 15 residues. Trimming removed 1 base from V and 5 bases from J, with 12 bases in between. Here the CDR3 reads CASSLDSLGRNTIYF. CDR3 DNA sequence: TGTGCCAGCAGCTTAGACAGCTTAGGGAGAAACACCATATATTTT.

V is TRBV10-2 and J is TRBJ1-1; 9 positions agree with TRBD1. CDR1 is WSHSY and CDR2 is SAAADI in the germline V gene. V shed 8 bases and J 3 bases; nucleotides not matched to a gene: 4. This CDR3 is built from 13 residues. CDR3 bases: TGCGCCAGCGGCCGGGACAGGGACACTGAAGCTTTCTTT. Protein: CASGRDRDTEAFF.

The rearrangement links TRBV9 to TRBJ1-2; 7 positions match TRBD1. After removal of 3 bases from V and 6 bases from J, the junction contained 2 bases not matched to a gene. Germline V CDR1 and CDR2: SGDLS, YYNGEE. The CDR3 is 12 residues long. DNA for the CDR3: TGTGCCAGCAGCGCAGGGGGGCATGGCTACACCTTC. This sequence encodes CASSAGGHGYTF.

The V call is TRBV9, the J call TRBJ2-5, with TRBD1 matching over 8 bases. Germline trimming cut 0 bases from V and 0 bases from J; bases unmatched to any gene: 10. The CDR3 is made up of 18 amino acids. Germline V lookup: CDR1 SGDLS, CDR2 YYNGEE. As DNA, the CDR3 is TGTGCCAGCAGCGTAGGGACAGGGTTGTTATCGTACCAAGAGACCCAGTACTTC. It codes for CASSVGTGLLSYQETQYF.

The rearrangement links TRBV9 to TRBJ1-2; 8 positions match TRBD1. Looked up from germline, CDR1 is SGDLS and CDR2 is YYNGEE. V dropped 2 bases and J dropped 3; count of bases not matched to a gene: 3. This CDR3 has 14 amino acids. This CDR3 reads CASSVTGGDYGYTF. The CDR3 DNA reads as TGTGCCAGCAGCGTTACAGGGGGAGACTATGGCTACACCTTC.

The chain carries TRBV7-9 and TRBJ2-7, with TRBD1 matching over 7 bases. The CDR3 totals 14 residues. Per germline, CDR1 SEHNR and CDR2 FQNEAQ (reference sequence). Trimming at V came to 4 bases and at J to 0 bases, leaving 3 bases not matched to a gene. The CDR3 sequence: CASSSDRSSYEQYF. CDR3 nucleotide sequence: TGTGCCAGCAGCTCGGACAGGAGCTCCTACGAGCAGTACTTC.

This chain links TRBV6-6 with TRBJ2-7; TRBD1 agrees at 9 bases. The CDR3 consists of 14 residues. Germline assignment: CDR1 MNHNY and CDR2 SVGAGI (reference sequence). J gave up 12 bases and V 8 bases, and 17 bases lay outside the gene matches. CDR3 DNA: TGTGCCAGCTACCGGGACAGGGCGCGGAGGGTGATGTACTTC. Its translation: CASYRDRARRVMYF.

The V call is TRBV30, the J call TRBJ2-3, with no clear D. Germline CDR1 is GTSNPN and CDR2 is SVGIG (reference sequence). The CDR3 totals 13 residues. Trimming stripped 1 base from V and 3 bases from J, with 8 bases between. The CDR3 here is CAWSAFLTDTQYF. DNA of the CDR3: TGTGCCTGGAGTGCATTCCTGACAGATACGCAGTATTTT.

The chain recombines TRBV27 with TRBJ1-1; D gene ambiguous. Germline CDR1 reads MNHEY; CDR2 reads SMNVEV (reference sequence). The CDR3 covers 15 residues. Trimming removed 0 bases from V and 1 base from J, with 9 bases in between. This CDR3 is CASSLSRRRNTEAFF. In DNA form, the CDR3 reads TGTGCCAGCAGTTTATCCCGCCGGAGGAACACTGAAGCTTTCTTT.

This clone was seen a single time. The chain couples TRBV25-1 to TRBJ1-2, with D possibly matching TRBD1 (6 bases). The length of the CDR3 is 12 residues. Trimming removed 6 bases at V and 4 bases at J, with 9 bases between. Germline CDR1 MGHDK, CDR2 SYGVNS. The CDR3: CASRGGGYGYTF. The CDR3, as DNA: TGTGCCAGCAGAGGGGGGGGCTATGGCTACACCTTC.

The chain combines TRBV5-1 with TRBJ1-6; possible D gene TRBD1, 5 bases. The germline CDR1 and CDR2 sequences are SGHRS and YFSETQ. V lost 4 bases to trimming and J lost 6 bases, with 14 bases between them. This CDR3 spans 15 amino acids. The CDR3 DNA reads as TGCGCCAGCAGCCCGGACGGGGGAACTAATTCACCCCTCCACTTT. Translating it yields CASSPDGGTNSPLHF.

V and J are TRBV24-1 and TRBJ2-1, with TRBD1 matching 10 bases. The junction had 3 bases not matched to a gene; V was cut back by 4 bases and J by 7 bases. CDR3 length: 14 residues. Germline loops: CDR1 KGHDR, CDR2 SFDVKD. The CDR3 loop is CATSEGQGRNEQFF. The CDR3 DNA sequence: TGTGCCACCAGTGAGGGACAGGGGAGGAATGAGCAGTTCTTC.